These 19 T cell receptor beta chains came from one sample sequenced in a study of graft-versus-host responses after intestinal transplantation. Here immunoSEQ multiplex PCR was the method, and the copy in TCRdb shows in-frame clones only, minus some. The sample contains more than 40,000 clones, about 95% of which appear only once. No antigen has been identified for these receptors. Specimen: unstimulated CD8+ T cells sorted from spleen or lymph node cells, collected before transplant. These receptors were collected from a human donor who was the organ donor for an intestinal transplant.

This clone was seen a few times. The J gene is TRBJ2-2, the V gene TRBV6-5, with 8 bases lining up with TRBD2. Trimming at V came to 6 bases and at J to 7 bases, leaving 7 bases not matched to a gene. The germline gives CDR1 MNHEY, CDR2 SVGAGI. The CDR3 contains 14 residues. The CDR3 nucleotides read TGTGCCAGCAGCCCCGGGGGGGCTAGCGGGGAGCTGTTTTTT. Encoded protein: CASSPGGASGELFF.

The J gene is TRBJ2-1, the V gene TRBV4-3; the D is unclear. The CDR3 runs to 15 residues. Trimming shortened V by 0 bases and J by 8 bases, and 14 bases separated the two germline ends. CDR1 and CDR2 (germline): LGHNA, YSLEER. The CDR3 DNA follows: TGCGCCAGCAGCCAAGAGACCTATAGGTTCGATGAGCAGTTCTTC. It yields the protein CASSQETYRFDEQFF.

This chain joins TRBV5-4 and TRBJ2-5; D call uncertain. The germline V gene encodes CDR1 SGHNT and CDR2 YYREEE (reference sequence). Trimming cost V 0 bases and J 3 bases, with 6 bases left between them. The length of the CDR3 is 13 residues. The DNA for the CDR3 is TGTGCCAGCAGCTTGGCCATAGAAGAGACCCAGTACTTC. This codes for CASSLAIEETQYF.

The table lists this clone with a count of one. V is TRBV5-3 and J is TRBJ2-7, with D perhaps TRBD1 (6 bases). TRBV5-3 is recorded as an ORF, its role being uncertain. CDR3 length: 14 residues. V lost 8 bases and J 0 bases, leaving 15 bases between the germline ends. This CDR3 is CASCGQPSSYEQYF. Written as DNA, the CDR3 is TGTGCCAGCTGCGGACAGCCGAGCTCCTACGAGCAGTACTTC.

V and J are TRBV19 and TRBJ1-1, with D uncertain. The ends were cut back, 6 bases at V and 1 base at J, with 12 bases in the middle. This CDR3 spans 14 amino acids. Germline V lookup: CDR1 LNHDA, CDR2 SQIVND (reference sequence). The CDR3 DNA sequence: TGTGCCAGTAGCCTCCTGATGGGGAACACTGAAGCTTTCTTT. Its translation: CASSLLMGNTEAFF.

This chain uses TRBV5-4 with TRBJ2-1; 7 bases agree with TRBD2. The germline CDR1 and CDR2 sequences are SGHNT and YYREEE (reference sequence). The V segment lost 0 bases and the J segment 8 bases; nucleotides outside the gene matches: 2. The CDR3 is made up of 13 amino acids. Written as DNA, the CDR3 is TGTGCCAGCAGCTTGGAGGGAGGGTATGAGCAGTTCTTC. Protein sequence: CASSLEGGYEQFF.

This clone was counted once. This chain joins TRBV6-5 and TRBJ2-5, with 7 bases aligning to TRBD1. The V gene's germline CDR1 is MNHEY and CDR2 SVGAGI. V gave up 7 bases and J gave up 5 bases; unmatched junction bases: 7. The CDR3 covers 13 residues. The chain's CDR3 is CASTAGGVETQYF. The CDR3 bases are TGTGCCAGCACGGCAGGGGGTGTGGAGACCCAGTACTTC.

Comments on this clone: One end of the junction does not line up with germline, which may come from a read error. The chain carries TRBV7-9 and TRBJ1-6; D is perhaps TRBD1 (5 bases). CDR1 is SEHNR, CDR2 FQNEAQ, per germline (reference sequence). This CDR3 has 14 residues. CDR3 sequence (DNA): TGTGCCAACAGCCCCCCCGGGGGAGAATCACCCCTCCACTTT. It specifies CANSPPGGESPLHF.

The chain joins TRBV27 to TRBJ1-2; D may be TRBD1 (6 bases). Germline CDR1 reads MNHEY; CDR2 reads SMNVEV (reference sequence). This CDR3 region has 15 residues. Between the trimmed V and J ends, which lost 4 bases and 7 bases, there was a span of 19 bases. The CDR3 region has the DNA TGTGCCAGCAGTTCCGAGCTCGGGGGGGCCTCTGGCTACACCTTC. Translating it yields CASSSELGGASGYTF.

The rearrangement uses TRBV28 and TRBJ2-1, with TRBD2 matching over 10 bases. Trimming cost V 7 bases and J 6 bases; bases outside gene matches: 9. CDR1 is MDHEN, CDR2 SYDVKM, per germline. The CDR3 has 15 amino acids. CDR3 protein: CASTLGASGGNEQFF. The CDR3 DNA follows: TGTGCCAGCACCCTCGGGGCTAGCGGGGGCAATGAGCAGTTCTTC. Together with reference TRBV28 and TRBJ2-1, the CDR3 gives the full variable domain: DVKVTQSSRYLVKRTGEKVFLECVQDMDHENMFWYRQDPGLGLRLIYFSYDVKMKEKGDIPEGYSVSREKKERFSLILESASTNQTSMYLCASTLGASGGNEQFFGPGTRLTVL.

The count of this clone is one. The V call is TRBV7-2, the J call TRBJ2-7, with D tentatively TRBD1 or TRBD2 (6 bases each). Deletions cut 1 base from V and 4 bases from J, with 11 bases between. The CDR3 runs to 14 residues. Per the germline V gene, CDR1 is SGHTA and CDR2 is FQGNSA. CDR3 coding DNA: TGTGCCAGCAGCTTAGGCGGGACACTTTACGAGCAGTACTTC. This gives the protein CASSLGGTLYEQYF. The full variable domain, rest sourced from reference TRBV7-2 and TRBJ2-7, is GAGVSQSPSNKVTEKGKDVELRCDPISGHTALYWYRQSLGQGLEFLIYFQGNSAPDKSGLPSDRFSAERTGGSVSTLTIQRTQQEDSAVYLCASSLGGTLYEQYFGPGTRLTVT.

This rearrangement joins TRBV10-1 to TRBJ1-1; tentatively, D is TRBD1 (6 bases). The V gene lost 0 bases and the J gene lost 0 bases, with 11 bases spanning the gap. The CDR3 runs 16 residues. CDR1 and CDR2 from the germline V gene are WNHNN and SYGVQD (reference sequence). CDR3 DNA: TGCGCCAGCAGTGAGTCCGGACAGTTCATGAACACTGAAGCTTTCTTT. This sequence encodes CASSESGQFMNTEAFF.

The chain is built from TRBV6-5 and TRBJ2-5, with TRBD2 matching over 9 bases. The CDR3 totals 16 residues. J was trimmed by 2 bases and V by 6 bases; bases with no gene match: 10. Looked up from germline, CDR1 is MNHEY and CDR2 is SVGAGI. This chain's CDR3 is CASSYAGTSLQETQYF. Written as DNA, the CDR3 is TGTGCCAGCAGCTACGCCGGGACTAGCCTTCAAGAGACCCAGTACTTC.

The chain has TRBV6-1 and TRBJ1-5; D not resolved. Germline values: CDR1 MNHNS, CDR2 SASEGT. V was pared by 4 bases and J by 4 bases, with 8 bases between. The CDR3 loop spans 13 amino acids. This chain's CDR3 is CASSAGPNQPQHF. CDR3 coding DNA: TGTGCCAGCAGTGCGGGTCCTAATCAGCCCCAGCATTTT.

The chain has TRBV13 and TRBJ2-5; D uncertain. Looked up from germline, CDR1 is PRHDT and CDR2 is FYEKMQ (reference sequence). The length of the CDR3 is 12 residues. Trimming pared 3 bases from V and 5 bases from J, leaving 7 bases between. The CDR3 DNA is TGTGCCAGCAGCTTGGGGAAGGAGACCCAGTACTTC. This encodes CASSLGKETQYF.

The gene calls are TRBV19 and TRBJ1-3; D is uncertain. Trimming shortened V by 4 bases and J by 0 bases, and 10 bases separated the two germline ends. The CDR3 consists of 15 residues. The germline V gene has CDR1 LNHDA and CDR2 SQIVND (reference sequence). CDR3 in amino acids: CASSKGHSSGNTIYF. CDR3 nucleotide sequence: TGTGCCAGTAGTAAAGGGCACAGCTCTGGAAACACCATATATTTT.

The J gene is TRBJ2-1, the V gene TRBV7-9; perhaps TRBD2 as D (6 bases). V was pared by 7 bases and J by 6 bases, with 22 bases between. Germline V gives CDR1 SEHNR, CDR2 FQNEAQ (reference sequence). This CDR3 is built from 16 residues. The CDR3 loop is CASKITGGELFNEQFF. DNA of the CDR3: TGTGCCAGCAAAATTACAGGCGGGGAGCTTTTCAATGAGCAGTTCTTC.

V gene TRBV6-6 combines with J gene TRBJ2-4; no reliable D call. CDR3 size: 14 residues. Germline V gives CDR1 MNHNY, CDR2 SVGAGI (reference sequence). The V end lost 5 bases, the J end lost 7 bases, and 15 bases lay between the germline ends. CDR3 sequence: CASSEPGDGNIQYF. The CDR3 coding sequence is TGTGCCAGCAGTGAGCCTGGGGATGGGAACATTCAGTACTTC.

The chain recombines TRBV7-9 with TRBJ2-1; 14 bases agree with TRBD2. Germline V gene lookup returns CDR1 SEHNR and CDR2 FQNEAQ (reference sequence). The CDR3 totals 17 residues. The V and J ends lost 5 bases and 14 bases, in that order; junction bases with no gene match: 17. The CDR3 coding sequence is TGTGCCAGCAGCACGGACGGACTAGCGGGGGGCCTCCTATTAAAGTTCTTC. Amino acids: CASSTDGLAGGLLLKFF.